This TCR beta chain was documented in a study of CD8 T cell repertoires and HIV-1 epitope variants. About the research overall: Twenty-five autologous and known Gag and Nef epitope variant peptides each stimulated T cells separately. Tested: three Gag epitope families, Nef HW9 and YT9.

This clone was found a few times. The antigen is not known. Study observations and caveats: Nef KF9 drew about 5 clonotypes and HW9 one, without TAALDMSHF responses.

The V gene's germline CDR1 is SGHVS and CDR2 FNYEAQ. V was trimmed by 2 bases and J by 1 base, leaving 9 bases between them. The CDR3 totals 14 residues. Libraries were prepared by immunoSEQ multiplex PCR; TCRdb keeps only in-frame clonotypes and omits some of them. Of 4,000 to 6,000 clones in the sample, about three fifths were seen once. This chain uses TRBV7-6 with TRBJ2-7; D not resolved. The receptor comes from a male donor with HIV. Specimen: cultured CD8+ T cells derived from PBMCs. CDR3 region: CASSLLDGSYEQYF. The DNA of the CDR3 is TGTGCCAGCAGCTTACTGGACGGATCCTACGAGCAGTACTTC.